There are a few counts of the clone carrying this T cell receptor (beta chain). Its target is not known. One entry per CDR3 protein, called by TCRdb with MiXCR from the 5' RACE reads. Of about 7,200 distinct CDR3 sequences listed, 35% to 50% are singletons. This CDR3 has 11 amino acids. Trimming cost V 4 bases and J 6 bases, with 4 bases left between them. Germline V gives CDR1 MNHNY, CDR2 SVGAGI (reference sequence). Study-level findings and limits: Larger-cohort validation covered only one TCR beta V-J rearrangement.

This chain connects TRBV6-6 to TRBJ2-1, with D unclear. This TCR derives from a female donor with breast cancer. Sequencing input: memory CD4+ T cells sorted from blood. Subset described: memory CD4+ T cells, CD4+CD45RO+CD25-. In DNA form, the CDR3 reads TGTGCCAGCAGTTTAAGCAATGAGCAGTTCTTC. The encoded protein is CASSLSNEQFF.